This is a list of T cell receptor beta chains from one sample in a study of cytomegalovirus exposure and HLA in healthy donors. TCRdb's copy holds only in-frame clones and misses some; the assay was immunoSEQ multiplex PCR. The sample includes fewer than 200,000 clones, roughly 91% of them seen just once. Material for sequencing was PBMCs. All receptors derive from a man younger than 35 in good health and CMV-seropositive. The conserved cysteine and the conserved F or W are not part of the CDR3 here.

ASSPRASGDGEQF,TRBJ2-1,13,TRBV18
ASSDASATNEKLF,TRBJ1-4,13,TRBV10-2
ASSESTPGLDEQF,TRBJ2-1,13,TRBV6-1
ASSRRAGSGEETQY,TRBJ2-5,14,TRBV7-8
ASTPRAVGYEQY,TRBJ2-7,12,TRBV2
ASSLVGTSGRSGELF,TRBJ2-2,15,TRBV28
ASKAGVNTEAF,TRBJ1-1,11,TRBV7-3
ASSLAGGTETQY,TRBJ2-5,12,TRBV11-1
ASTTSGTGGYGYT,TRBJ1-2,13,TRBV27
ASSLLSGIYEQY,TRBJ2-7,12,TRBV27
ASSLVADRASHEQY,TRBJ2-7,14,TRBV5-5
ASSLGAGIDNEQF,TRBJ2-1,13,TRBV7-9
AGADNTYEQY,TRBJ2-7,10,TRBV6-6
ASSSYRGAFDGNTIY,TRBJ1-3,15,TRBV11-2
ASSLAASGSATQY,TRBJ2-3,13,TRBV2
ASSLVFWGVNTEAF,TRBJ1-1,14,TRBV5-5
ASSAVRREGTIY,TRBJ1-3,12,TRBV14
ASRSGGADTGELF,TRBJ2-2,13,TRBV6-5
ASRRTGLSEKLF,TRBJ1-4,12,TRBV4-1
ASSLRERDSYNEQF,TRBJ2-1,14,TRBV5-1
ASSLSGGNQPQH,TRBJ1-5,12,TRBV5-1
SVVGTGGVGETQY,TRBJ2-5,13,TRBV29-1
ASSPRQGTSGNTIY,TRBJ1-3,14,TRBV19
ASRLKDRGTEAF,TRBJ1-1,12,TRBV28
ASSPPGTRTTSYNEQF,TRBJ2-1,16,TRBV18
ASSLSLAGGHMNTEAF,TRBJ1-1,16,TRBV11-1
ASSVRTGQDEKLF,TRBJ1-4,13,TRBV9
AWTPQNEKLF,TRBJ1-4,10,TRBV30
ASSLSPGLAGETQY,TRBJ2-5,14,TRBV18
ASRGVNTGELF,TRBJ2-2,11,TRBV11-3
ASSLAESGGYEQY,TRBJ2-7,13,TRBV5-1
ASSLVSNEQF,TRBJ2-1,10,TRBV11-2
SVKGQTTDTQY,TRBJ2-3,11,TRBV29-1
AWTGWLEETQY,TRBJ2-5,11,TRBV30
ASSYGQGTDTQY,TRBJ2-3,12,TRBV7-9
ASSLVKEGGPGQGLFSP,TRBJ2-7,17,TRBV7-6
SVEFSEETQY,TRBJ2-5,10,TRBV29-1
ASSKTTRQGPQETQY,TRBJ2-5,15,TRBV21-1
ATSGRSTDTQY,TRBJ2-3,11,TRBV10-3
ASSENRGSHYGYT,TRBJ1-2,13,TRBV25-1
ASSFPGQGGGYT,TRBJ1-2,12,TRBV28
ASSLAWQGLETQY,TRBJ2-5,13,TRBV7-9
ASSGRQFQETQY,TRBJ2-5,12,TRBV2
ASRNSGSNHNTQY,TRBJ2-3,13,TRBV6-6
ASTGTGNNQPQH,TRBJ1-5,12,TRBV2
ASSLGLAGSFAAYEQY,TRBJ2-7,16,TRBV11-3
ASSFGSRYEQY,TRBJ2-7,11,TRBV27
AWSVRLTGELF,TRBJ2-2,11,TRBV30
ASSYRRQGGDYGYT,TRBJ1-2,14,TRBV6-5
ASSDADSALPPGANVLT,TRBJ2-6,17,TRBV6-1
ASSLGLAGTDETQY,TRBJ2-5,14,TRBV5-1
ASSQETGTSNQPQH,TRBJ1-5,14,TRBV4-2